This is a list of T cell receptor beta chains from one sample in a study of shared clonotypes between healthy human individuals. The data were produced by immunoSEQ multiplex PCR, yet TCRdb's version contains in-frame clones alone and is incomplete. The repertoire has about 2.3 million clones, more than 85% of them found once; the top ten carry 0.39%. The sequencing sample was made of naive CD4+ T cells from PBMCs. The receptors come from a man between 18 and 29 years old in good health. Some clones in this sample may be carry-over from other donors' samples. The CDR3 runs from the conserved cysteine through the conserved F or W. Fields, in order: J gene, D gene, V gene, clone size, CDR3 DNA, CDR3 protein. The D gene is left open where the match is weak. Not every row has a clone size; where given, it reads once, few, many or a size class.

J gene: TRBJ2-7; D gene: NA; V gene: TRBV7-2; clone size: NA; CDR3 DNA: TGTGCCAGCAGCTTAGCTGGGGACAACTACGAGCAGTACTTC; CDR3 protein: CASSLAGDNYEQYF
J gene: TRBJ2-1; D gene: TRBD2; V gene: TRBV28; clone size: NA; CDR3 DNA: TGTGCCAGCAGTTCACTAGCGGGGAGCTCCTACAATGAGCAGTTCTTC; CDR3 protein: CASSSLAGSSYNEQFF
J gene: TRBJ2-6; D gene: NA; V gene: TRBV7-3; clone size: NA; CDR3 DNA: TGTGCCAGCAGCTTATCATTTACAGGGTCCGGGGCCAACGTCCTGACTTTC; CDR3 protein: CASSLSFTGSGANVLTF
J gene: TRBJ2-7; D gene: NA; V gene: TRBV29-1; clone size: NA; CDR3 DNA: TGCAGCGTTGTTCAGCCGACTGGGGTGCGCGAGCAGTACTTC; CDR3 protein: CSVVQPTGVREQYF
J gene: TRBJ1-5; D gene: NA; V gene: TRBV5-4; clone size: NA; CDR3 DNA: TGTGCCAGCAGCTTGGGGCCCGACCCAAGGAATCAGCCCCAGCATTTT; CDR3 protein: CASSLGPDPRNQPQHF
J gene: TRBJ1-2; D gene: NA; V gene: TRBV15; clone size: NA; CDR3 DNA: TGTGCCACCAGCAGAGACAGGAAGAATGGCTACACCTTC; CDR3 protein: CATSRDRKNGYTF
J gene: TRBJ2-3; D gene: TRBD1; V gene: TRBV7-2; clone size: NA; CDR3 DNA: TGTGCCAGCGGGACAGGACCCACAGATACGCAGTATTTT; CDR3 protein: CASGTGPTDTQYF
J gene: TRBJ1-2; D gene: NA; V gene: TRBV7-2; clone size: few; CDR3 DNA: TGTGCCAGCAGCACCGGGCTGGGGGACGGCTACACCTTC; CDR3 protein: CASSTGLGDGYTF
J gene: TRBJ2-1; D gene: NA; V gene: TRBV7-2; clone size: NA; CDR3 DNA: TGTGCCAGCAGCTTAGAGGCAGGGTGGGTCAATGAGCAGTTCTTC; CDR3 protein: CASSLEAGWVNEQFF
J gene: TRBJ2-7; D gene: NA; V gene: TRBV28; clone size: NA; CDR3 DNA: TGTGGCGCAGGTTCGGGGGCCTCCTACGAGCAGTACTTC; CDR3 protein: CGAGSGASYEQYF
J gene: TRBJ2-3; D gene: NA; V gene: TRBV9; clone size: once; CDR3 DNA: TGTGCCAGCAGCGTAGGAGGGGTTTGGACAGATACGCAGTATTTT; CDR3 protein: CASSVGGVWTDTQYF
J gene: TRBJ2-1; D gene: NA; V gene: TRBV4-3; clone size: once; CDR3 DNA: TGCGCCAGCAGCCAAGGGGCGGCGCTAAGGAATGAGCAGTTCTTC; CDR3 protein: CASSQGAALRNEQFF
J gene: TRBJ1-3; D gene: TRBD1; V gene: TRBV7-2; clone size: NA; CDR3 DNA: TGTGCCAGCAGCTTCGGTAACAGGGGGCGCTTTGGAAACACCATATATTTT; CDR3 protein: CASSFGNRGRFGNTIYF
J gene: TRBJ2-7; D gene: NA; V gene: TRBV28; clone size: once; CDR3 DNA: TGTGCCAGCCTCAGATCGGGGGTTGGGTACGAGCAGTACTTC; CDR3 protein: CASLRSGVGYEQYF
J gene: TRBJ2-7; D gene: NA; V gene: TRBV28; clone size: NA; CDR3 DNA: TGTGCCAGCAGCCCTGGCGGGCAAAACTCCTACGAGCAGTACTTC; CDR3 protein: CASSPGGQNSYEQYF
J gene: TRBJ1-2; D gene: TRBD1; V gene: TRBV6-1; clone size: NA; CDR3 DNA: TGTGCCAGCAGTGAAATCCTGGGACAGGGGCGATTCTACGGCTACACCTTC; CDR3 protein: CASSEILGQGRFYGYTF
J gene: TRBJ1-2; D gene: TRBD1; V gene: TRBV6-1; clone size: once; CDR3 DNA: TGTGCCAGCAGTGAAAGGGGCGTCAGGGGGAATTTTGGCTACACCTTC; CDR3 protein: CASSERGVRGNFGYTF
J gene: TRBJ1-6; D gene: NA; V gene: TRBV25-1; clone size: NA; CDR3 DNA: TGTGCCAGCAGGAACAGGGAGGATTCACCCCTCCACTTT; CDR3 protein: CASRNREDSPLHF
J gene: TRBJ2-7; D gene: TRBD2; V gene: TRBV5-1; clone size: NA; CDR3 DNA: TGCGCCAGCAGCCACAAGCGGGGGTATGACGAGCAGTACTTC; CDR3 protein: CASSHKRGYDEQYF
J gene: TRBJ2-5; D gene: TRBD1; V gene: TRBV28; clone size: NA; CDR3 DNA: TGTGCCAGCAGTAAACAACAGGGGGTCCTCGGTAGTCAGTACTTC; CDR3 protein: CASSKQQGVLGSQYF
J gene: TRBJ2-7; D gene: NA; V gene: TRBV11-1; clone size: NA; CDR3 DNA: TGTGCCAGCAGCTTCGGCTCTGGGACGGGATACGAGCAGTACTTC; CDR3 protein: CASSFGSGTGYEQYF
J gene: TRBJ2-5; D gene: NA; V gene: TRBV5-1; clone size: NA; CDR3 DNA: TGCGCCAGCAGCTTTTTGGGGCAGTACCAAGAGACCCAGTACTTC; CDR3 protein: CASSFLGQYQETQYF
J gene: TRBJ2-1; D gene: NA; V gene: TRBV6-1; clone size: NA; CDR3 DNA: TGTGCCAGCAGTGAAAAGGGGAGTGTCTACAATGAGCAGTTCTTC; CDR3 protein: CASSEKGSVYNEQFF
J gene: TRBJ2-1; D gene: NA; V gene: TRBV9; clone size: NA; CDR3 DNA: TGTGCCAGCAGCGTAGGCTCTAGCGACTACAATGAGCAGTTCTTC; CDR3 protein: CASSVGSSDYNEQFF
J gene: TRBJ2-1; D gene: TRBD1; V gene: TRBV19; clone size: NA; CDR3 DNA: TGTGCCAGTAGGTTGACCTTCCCGGGACAGGGGGGTGAGCAGTTCTTC; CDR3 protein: CASRLTFPGQGGEQFF
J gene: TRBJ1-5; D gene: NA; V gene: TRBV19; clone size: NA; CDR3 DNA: TGTGCCAGTAGTATAGGGGGAAGCAATCAGCCCCAGCATTTT; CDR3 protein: CASSIGGSNQPQHF
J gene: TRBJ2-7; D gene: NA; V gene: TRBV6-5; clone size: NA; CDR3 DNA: TGTGCCAGCAGCCCCCCCGGCTCCTACGAGCAGTACTTC; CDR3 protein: CASSPPGSYEQYF